This T cell receptor (beta chain) stems from a study of graft-versus-host responses after intestinal transplantation. As for the study in general: The recipients all started with anti-thymocyte globulin induction and then took tacrolimus and steroids for around 3 years. Notes on the study in general: Individuals carrying graft-donor T cell macrochimerism showed high graft-versus-host to host-versus-graft clonal ratios in allografts. Detection of GvH clones occurred in recipient marrow, and some had their first appearance in ileum or blood. An association linked early post-transplant HvG declines with peak circulating GvH clone levels.

The CDR3 covers 14 residues. Germline assignment: CDR1 SGHVS and CDR2 FQNEAQ. The germline V and J ends were trimmed by 5 bases and 0 bases, with 10 bases remaining between them. This clone appeared a few times. What it binds is not known. The method was immunoSEQ multiplex PCR; TCRdb's version includes in-frame clones alone and lacks a portion of them. The data show around 97,000 clones, 93% seen once. The TCR sequence derives from a human donor who received an intestinal transplant. Sequencing was performed on unstimulated CD8+ T cells sorted from spleen or lymph node cells, taken before intestinal transplant. This chain links TRBV7-8 with TRBJ1-2; D is uncertain. The CDR3 nucleotides read TGTGCCAGCAGCCCTTTAGTCACTAACTATGGCTACACCTTC. Its translation is CASSPLVTNYGYTF.